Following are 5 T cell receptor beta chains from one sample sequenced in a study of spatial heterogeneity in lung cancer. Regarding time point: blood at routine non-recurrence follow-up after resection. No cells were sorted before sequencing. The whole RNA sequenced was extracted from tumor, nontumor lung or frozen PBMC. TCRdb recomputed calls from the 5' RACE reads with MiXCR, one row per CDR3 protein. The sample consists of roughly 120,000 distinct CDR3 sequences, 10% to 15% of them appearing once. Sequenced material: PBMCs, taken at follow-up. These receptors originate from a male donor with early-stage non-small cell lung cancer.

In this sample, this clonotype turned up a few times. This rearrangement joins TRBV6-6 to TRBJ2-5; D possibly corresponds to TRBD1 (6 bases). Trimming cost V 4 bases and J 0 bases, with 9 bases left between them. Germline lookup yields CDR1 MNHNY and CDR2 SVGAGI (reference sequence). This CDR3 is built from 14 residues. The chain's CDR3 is CASSLDRNQETQYF. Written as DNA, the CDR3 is TGTGCCAGCAGTTTAGACAGGAACCAAGAGACCCAGTACTTC.

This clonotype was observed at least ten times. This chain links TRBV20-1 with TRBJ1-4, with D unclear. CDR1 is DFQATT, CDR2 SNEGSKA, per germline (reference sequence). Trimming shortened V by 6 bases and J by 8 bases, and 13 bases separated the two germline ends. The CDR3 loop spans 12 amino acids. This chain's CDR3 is CSAAGSEEKLFF. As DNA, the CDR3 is TGCAGTGCGGCCGGTTCGGAAGAAAAACTGTTTTTT.

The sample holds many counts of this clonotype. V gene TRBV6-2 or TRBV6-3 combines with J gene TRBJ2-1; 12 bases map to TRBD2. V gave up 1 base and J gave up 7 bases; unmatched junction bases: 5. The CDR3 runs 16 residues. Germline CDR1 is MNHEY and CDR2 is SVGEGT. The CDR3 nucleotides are TGTGCCAGCAGTTACTTACTAGCGGGGGGTGAGAATGAGCAGTTCTTC. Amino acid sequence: CASSYLLAGGENEQFF.

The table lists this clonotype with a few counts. The CDR3 loop is CASSLGLGQAVTEAFF. The DNA of the CDR3 is TGCGCCAGCAGCTTGGGGCTAGGGCAGGCGGTAACTGAAGCTTTCTTT. The chain combines TRBV5-1 with TRBJ1-1; D unresolved. This CDR3 is built from 16 residues. V shed 0 bases and J shed 5 bases, with 17 bases lying between them. Germline CDR1 reads SGHRS; CDR2 reads YFSETQ. The entire variable domain, with the rest obtained from reference TRBV5-1 and TRBJ1-1, is as follows: KAGVTQTPRYLIKTRGQQVTLSCSPISGHRSVSWYQQTPGQGLQFLFEYFSETQRNKGNFPGRFSGRQFSNSRSEMNVSTLELGDSALYLCASSLGLGQAVTEAFFGQGTRLTVV.

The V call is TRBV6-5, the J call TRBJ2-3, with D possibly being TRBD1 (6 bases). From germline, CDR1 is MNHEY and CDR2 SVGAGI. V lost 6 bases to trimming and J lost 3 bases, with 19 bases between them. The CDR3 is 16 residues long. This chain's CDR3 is CASSETGTTPTDTQYF. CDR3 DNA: TGTGCCAGCAGCGAAACCGGGACAACACCGACAGATACGCAGTATTTT.